This TCR beta chain was found in a study of blood T cell repertoires in COVID-19. Study-level background: From T cells, B-cell-depleted T cells, or PBMCs came the material, which was cDNA or gDNA.

In the authors' workflow: Amplification of reference gene primers provided the estimated nucleated cell counts. Only in-frame clones appear in the TCRdb table, and some are missing; sequencing was by immunoSEQ multiplex PCR. That table gives V, J and clone size, and the DNA gave D and trimming. The sample holds over 100,000 clones; around 87% are singletons and the top ten take more than 4.5%. V lost 4 bases and J 0 bases, leaving 16 bases between the germline ends. Per the germline V gene, CDR1 is MGHRA and CDR2 is YSYEKL. The CDR3 extends over 17 amino acids. The sample taken for sequencing was peripheral blood. The TCR originated in a woman in her forties or fifties with COVID-19, enrolled during active disease. V and J are TRBV4-1 and TRBJ1-3; tentatively, D is TRBD1 (5 bases). The CDR3 sequence: CASSPPEGSSSGNTIYF. Written as DNA, the CDR3 is TGCGCCAGCAGCCCGCCGGAGGGGTCCAGCTCTGGAAACACCATATATTTT.